The 9 T cell receptor beta chains below were found in one sample sequenced in a study of shared clonotypes between healthy human individuals (dated by TCRdb to 2018 to 2021). Library creation used the immunoSEQ multiplex PCR assay. In TCRdb, the immuneACCESS table is reduced to in-frame sequences with V and J assigned. These tables do not hold every clone; where another copy was compared, an unresolved V gene accounts for under half, and the others remain unexplained. Across this sample there are about a million clones, with about three quarters seen only once. 1.5% of the sample is taken by the ten largest. Specimen: memory CD4+ T cells sorted from blood. What this sample's cell subset or site label stands for: CD45RA-negative fraction. These receptors all come from a man younger than 35 in good health.

Ten or more counts support this clone. This sequence joins TRBV6-4 and TRBJ1-2; 8 bases fit TRBD1. With 3 bases clipped from V and 8 bases from J, the junction kept 8 bases outside the gene matches. The CDR3 runs 14 residues. Germline CDR1 and CDR2: MRHNA and SNTAGT. CDR3 bases: TGTGCCAGCAGTGATTCGAACAGGGGGTCCGGCTACACCTTC. Protein product: CASSDSNRGSGYTF.

The chain has TRBV11-2 and TRBJ1-1; D is unresolved. V shed 3 bases and J shed 4 bases, with 9 bases lying between them. The CDR3 runs 13 residues. The germline gives CDR1 SGHAT, CDR2 FQNNGV. Here the CDR3 DNA reads TGTGCCAGCAGCTTTAGTCGGGCCACTGAAGCTTTCTTT. It specifies CASSFSRATEAFF.

This clone has just a few counts. The J gene is TRBJ2-7, the V gene TRBV4-2; no reliable D call. V was clipped by 0 bases and J by 7 bases, with 10 bases between them. Germline CDR1 and CDR2: LGHNA and YNFKEQ. The CDR3 length is 13 residues. CDR3 in amino acids: CASSQDIQGEQYF. In nucleotides, the CDR3 is TGTGCCAGCAGCCAAGATATACAAGGGGAGCAGTACTTC.

The chain joins TRBV7-2 to TRBJ2-5, with D tentatively TRBD2 (5 bases). Germline CDR1 reads SGHTA; CDR2 reads FQGNSA. The V end was cut by 5 bases, the J end by 7 bases, with 17 bases between. CDR3 length: 14 amino acids. The CDR3 nucleotides read TGTGCCAGCAGCCCGGACTCCGCGGATGTGACCCAGTACTTC. It encodes CASSPDSADVTQYF.

This clone has a handful of counts. V gene TRBV7-2 combines with J gene TRBJ2-3, with TRBD2 as a possible D gene (5 bases). Trimming cost V 4 bases and J 8 bases, with 7 bases left between them. CDR1 SGHTA and CDR2 FQGNSA come from the germline V gene. This CDR3 contains 11 residues. CDR3 nucleotide sequence: TGTGCCAGCAGCTCTGGAGGTACGCAGTATTTT. It codes for CASSSGGTQYF.

Points on this clone: Other DNA sequences within the sample encode an identical CDR3. The V call is TRBV10-3, the J call TRBJ2-7; D is uncertain. Trimming took off 0 bases at V and 2 bases at J, with 8 bases between the two ends. From germline, CDR1 is ENHRY and CDR2 SYGVKD. There are 14 residues in the CDR3. The CDR3 coding sequence is TGTGCCATCAGTGAGTCGACCGGAACCTACGAGCAGTACTTC. It yields the protein CAISESTGTYEQYF.

V usage is TRBV6-1 and J usage is TRBJ1-1; D unclear. The CDR3 covers 13 residues. The germline CDR1 and CDR2 sequences are MNHNS and SASEGT. Trimming took 6 bases from V and 1 from J, leaving 9 bases between them. CDR3: CASRWTENTEAFF. The CDR3 DNA follows: TGTGCCAGCAGATGGACTGAGAACACTGAAGCTTTCTTT.

V gene TRBV30 combines with J gene TRBJ2-1; D unresolved. The CDR3 is 13 amino acids. The germline gives CDR1 GTSNPN, CDR2 SVGIG (reference sequence). V was cut by 1 base and J by 7 bases, with 11 bases left in between. CDR3 region: CAWSAVLTNEQFF. In nucleotides, the CDR3 is TGTGCCTGGAGTGCGGTCTTGACGAATGAGCAGTTCTTC.

V usage is TRBV30 and J usage is TRBJ1-2, with D unresolved. The CDR3 is 13 residues long. Germline CDR1 GTSNPN, CDR2 SVGIG (reference sequence). V dropped 0 bases and J dropped 8 bases, with 13 bases sitting between them. The CDR3 DNA follows: TGTGCCTGGAGTGTCCATATTGCGGACGGCTACACCTTC. Translation: CAWSVHIADGYTF.